The T cell receptor (beta chain) under discussion was sequenced for a study of cytomegalovirus exposure and HLA in healthy donors. Study-wide findings and caveats: Sequencing likely produced, as an artifact, a cluster of highly shared sequence variants. Earlier analysis found most TCR beta V segments productive about 87% or about 30% of the time. In a later analysis, HLA-associated TCR beta chains were more clonally expanded than equally common others.

Comment on this clone: Its antigen remains unidentified. Other DNA sequences in this sample translate to the same CDR3.

Donors were nominally healthy when sampled, though unrecorded immune exposures were likely. In the PCR, 60 Vbeta and 13 Jbeta primers were used. The repertoire was sequenced with immunoSEQ multiplex PCR; TCRdb's copy has only in-frame clones and lacks some. The repertoire consists of 150,000 to 250,000 clones, with around four fifths occurring once and the leading ten covering under 7.5%. Trimming took off 0 bases at V and 1 base at J, with 10 bases between the two ends. This CDR3 spans 15 amino acids. The V gene's germline CDR1 is LGHNA and CDR2 YNFKEQ. The chain carries TRBV4-2 and TRBJ2-7, with D maybe TRBD2 (5 bases). Sequenced material: PBMCs. This TCR was recovered from a woman aged 50 to 65 in good health and CMV-seropositive. The CDR3 reads CASSQDLSGSYEQYF. In DNA form, the CDR3 reads TGTGCCAGCAGCCAAGATCTAAGCGGATCCTACGAGCAGTACTTC.